This TCR beta chain is drawn from a study of cytomegalovirus exposure and HLA in healthy donors. The overall study: Genetic ancestry analysis placed about 80% of the 300 to 500 donors that were genotyped in the Caucasian-associated cluster.

Details on this clone: Antigen specificity is unknown.

V gave up 6 bases and J gave up 2 bases, with 5 bases separating them. There are 12 residues in the CDR3. Germline V gene data show CDR1 as MNHEY and CDR2 as SVGAGI. The primer mix had 60 Vbeta and 13 Jbeta primers. Profiling relied on immunoSEQ multiplex PCR, and the TCRdb table lists in-frame clones only, not all of them. The sample yields roughly 69,000 clones, around 73% seen once. Regarding the study as a whole: Later analysis identified several of the most significant clusters that appeared linked to common viral pathogens. There were three CMV-associated chains whose specificity for CMV antigens was confirmed in vitro. In a later analysis, HLA-associated beta chains showed higher expansion and lower generation probabilities than comparable chains.

The V gene is TRBV6-5, the J gene TRBJ1-5; possibly TRBD1 for D (5 bases). This TCR was sampled from a man aged 45 to 65 in good health and CMV-seronegative. The sample taken for sequencing was PBMCs. CDR3 coding DNA: TGTGCCAGCAGAGGGGGCAATCAGCCCCAGCATTTT. As protein: CASRGGNQPQHF.